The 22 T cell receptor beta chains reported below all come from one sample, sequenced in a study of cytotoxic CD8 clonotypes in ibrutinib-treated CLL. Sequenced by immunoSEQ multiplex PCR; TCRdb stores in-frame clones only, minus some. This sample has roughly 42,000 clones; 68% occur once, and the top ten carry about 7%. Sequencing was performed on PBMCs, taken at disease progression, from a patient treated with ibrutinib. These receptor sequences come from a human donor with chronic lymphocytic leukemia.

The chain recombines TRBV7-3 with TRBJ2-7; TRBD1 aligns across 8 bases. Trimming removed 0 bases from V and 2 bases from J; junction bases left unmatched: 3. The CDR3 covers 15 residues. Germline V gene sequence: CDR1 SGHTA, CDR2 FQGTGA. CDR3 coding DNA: TGTGCCAGCAGCTTAACGGCGGGACAGGCCTACGAGCAGTACTTC. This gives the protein CASSLTAGQAYEQYF.

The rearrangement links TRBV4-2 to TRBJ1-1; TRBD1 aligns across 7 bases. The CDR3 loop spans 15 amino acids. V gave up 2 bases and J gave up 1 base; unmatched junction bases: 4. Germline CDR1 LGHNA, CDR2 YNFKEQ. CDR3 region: CASSQIGTENTEAFF. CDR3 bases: TGTGCCAGCAGCCAAATAGGGACAGAGAACACTGAAGCTTTCTTT.

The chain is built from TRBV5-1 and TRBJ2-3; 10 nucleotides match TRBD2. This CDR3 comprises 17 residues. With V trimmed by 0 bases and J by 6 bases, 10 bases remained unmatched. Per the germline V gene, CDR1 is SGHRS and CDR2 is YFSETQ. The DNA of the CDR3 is TGCGCCAGCAGCTTGGACCAAAGCGGGAGGGCCGGGGATACGCAGTATTTT. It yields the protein CASSLDQSGRAGDTQYF.

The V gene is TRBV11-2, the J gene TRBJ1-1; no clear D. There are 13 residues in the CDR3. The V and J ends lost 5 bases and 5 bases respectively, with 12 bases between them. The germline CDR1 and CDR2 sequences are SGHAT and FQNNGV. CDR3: CASSKSRGTEAFF. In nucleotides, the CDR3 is TGTGCCAGCAGCAAGAGCCGCGGGACTGAAGCTTTCTTT.

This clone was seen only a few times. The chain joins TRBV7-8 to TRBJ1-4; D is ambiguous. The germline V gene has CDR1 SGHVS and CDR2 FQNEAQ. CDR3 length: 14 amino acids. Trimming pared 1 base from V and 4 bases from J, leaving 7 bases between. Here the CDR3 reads CASSLGRLNEKLFF. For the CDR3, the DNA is TGTGCCAGCAGCTTAGGACGGCTTAATGAAAAACTGTTTTTT.

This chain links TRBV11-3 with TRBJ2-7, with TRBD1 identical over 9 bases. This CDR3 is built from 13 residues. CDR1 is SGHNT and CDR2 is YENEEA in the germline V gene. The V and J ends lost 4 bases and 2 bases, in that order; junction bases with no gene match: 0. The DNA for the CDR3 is TGTGCCAGCAGCTGGACAGGGGCCTACGAGCAGTACTTC. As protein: CASSWTGAYEQYF. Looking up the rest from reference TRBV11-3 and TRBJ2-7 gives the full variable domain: EAGVVQSPRYKIIEKKQPVAFWCNPISGHNTLYWYLQNLGQGPELLIRYENEEAVDDSQLPKDRFSAERLKGVDSTLKIQPAELGDSAVYLCASSWTGAYEQYFGPGTRLTVT.

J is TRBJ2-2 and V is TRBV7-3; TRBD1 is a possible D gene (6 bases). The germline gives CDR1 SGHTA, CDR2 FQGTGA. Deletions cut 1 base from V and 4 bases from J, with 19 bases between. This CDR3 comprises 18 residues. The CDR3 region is CASSLKGSDSAGTGELFF. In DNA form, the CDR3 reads TGTGCCAGCAGCTTAAAGGGATCGGACAGTGCCGGCACCGGGGAGCTGTTTTTT. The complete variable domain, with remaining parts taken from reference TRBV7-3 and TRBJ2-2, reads GAGVSQTPSNKVTEKGKYVELRCDPISGHTALYWYRQSLGQGPEFLIYFQGTGAADDSGLPNDRFFAVRPEGSVSTLKIQRTERGDSAVYLCASSLKGSDSAGTGELFFGEGSRLTVL.

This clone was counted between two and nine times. As DNA, the CDR3 is TGCGCCAGCAGCTTGCTACAGGGAAGCTCCTACGAGCAGTACTTC. It yields the protein CASSLLQGSSYEQYF. The rearrangement uses TRBV5-1 and TRBJ2-7, with D maybe TRBD1 (6 bases). Trimming shortened V by 1 base and J by 0 bases, and 11 bases separated the two germline ends. The germline V gene encodes CDR1 SGHRS and CDR2 YFSETQ. This CDR3 comprises 15 residues.

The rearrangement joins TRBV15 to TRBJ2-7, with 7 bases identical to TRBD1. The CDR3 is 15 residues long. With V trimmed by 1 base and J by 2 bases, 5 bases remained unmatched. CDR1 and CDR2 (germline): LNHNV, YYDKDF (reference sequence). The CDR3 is CATSRGTGTPYEQYF. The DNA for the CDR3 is TGTGCCACCAGCAGAGGGACAGGCACCCCCTACGAGCAGTACTTC.

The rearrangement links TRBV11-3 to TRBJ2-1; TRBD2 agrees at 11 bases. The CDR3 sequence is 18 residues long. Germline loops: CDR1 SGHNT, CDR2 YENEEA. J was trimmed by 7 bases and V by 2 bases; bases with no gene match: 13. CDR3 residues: CASSLSGASGRMGNEQFF. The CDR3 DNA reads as TGTGCCAGCAGCTTATCTGGGGCTAGCGGGAGGATGGGTAATGAGCAGTTCTTC.

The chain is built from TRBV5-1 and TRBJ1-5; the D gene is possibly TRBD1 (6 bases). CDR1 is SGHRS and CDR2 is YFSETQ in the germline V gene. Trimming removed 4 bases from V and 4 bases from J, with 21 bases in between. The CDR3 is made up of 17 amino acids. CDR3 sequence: CASSLGTGQTGNQPQHF. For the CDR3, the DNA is TGCGCCAGCAGCCTGGGGACCGGACAGACCGGGAATCAGCCCCAGCATTTT.

This chain's CDR3 is CASKLAEYNEQFF. In nucleotides, the CDR3 is TGCGCCAGTAAACTAGCGGAATACAATGAGCAGTTCTTC. The rearrangement uses TRBV5-1 and TRBJ2-1, with TRBD2 matching over 8 bases. This CDR3 region has 13 residues. V gave up 8 bases and J gave up 4 bases; unmatched junction bases: 5. Germline CDR1 reads SGHRS; CDR2 reads YFSETQ.

Written as DNA, the CDR3 is TGTGCCAGCAGCCCGGGGCGGGCGAACACTGAAGCTTTCTTT. Its translation is CASSPGRANTEAFF. The chain couples TRBV11-2 to TRBJ1-1; D might be TRBD1 (5 bases). In germline, CDR1 is SGHAT, CDR2 FQNNGV. Trimming took 5 bases from V and 1 from J, leaving 11 bases between them. CDR3 size: 14 residues. The full variable domain, rest sourced from reference TRBV11-2 and TRBJ1-1, is EAGVAQSPRYKIIEKRQSVAFWCNPISGHATLYWYQQILGQGPKLLIQFQNNGVVDDSQLPKDRFSAERLKGVDSTLKIQPAKLEDSAVYLCASSPGRANTEAFFGQGTRLTVV.

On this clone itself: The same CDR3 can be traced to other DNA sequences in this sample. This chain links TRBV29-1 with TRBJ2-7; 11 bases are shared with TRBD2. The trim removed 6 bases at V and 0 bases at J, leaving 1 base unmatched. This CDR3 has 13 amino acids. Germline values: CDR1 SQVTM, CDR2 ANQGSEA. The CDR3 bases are TGCAGCGTCGGGACTAGCGGCTCCTACGAGCAGTACTTC. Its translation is CSVGTSGSYEQYF.

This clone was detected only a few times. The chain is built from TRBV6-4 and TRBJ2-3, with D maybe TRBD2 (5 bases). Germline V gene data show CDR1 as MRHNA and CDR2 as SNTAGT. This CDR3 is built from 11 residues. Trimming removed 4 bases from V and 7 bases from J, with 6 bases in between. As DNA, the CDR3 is TGTGCCAGCAGTGCCGGGAATACGCAGTATTTT. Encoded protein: CASSAGNTQYF.

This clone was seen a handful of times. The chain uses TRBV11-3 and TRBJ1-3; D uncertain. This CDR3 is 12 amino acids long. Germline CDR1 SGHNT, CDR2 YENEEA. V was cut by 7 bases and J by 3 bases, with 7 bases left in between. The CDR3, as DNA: TGTGCCAGCAAGGGCTTTGGAAACACCATATATTTT. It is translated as CASKGFGNTIYF.

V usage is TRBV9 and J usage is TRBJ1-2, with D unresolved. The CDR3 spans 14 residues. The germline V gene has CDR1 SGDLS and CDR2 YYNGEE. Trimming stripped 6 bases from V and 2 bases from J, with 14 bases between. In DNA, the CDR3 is TGTGCCAGCATCCCTTCCCCGGGGAACTATGGCTACACCTTC. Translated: CASIPSPGNYGYTF.

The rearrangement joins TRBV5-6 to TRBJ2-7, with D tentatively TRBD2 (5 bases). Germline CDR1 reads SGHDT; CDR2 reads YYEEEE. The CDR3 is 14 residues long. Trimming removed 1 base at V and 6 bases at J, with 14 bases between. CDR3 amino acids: CASSLTVASREQYF. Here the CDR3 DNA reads TGTGCCAGCAGCTTGACCGTAGCGTCACGCGAGCAGTACTTC.

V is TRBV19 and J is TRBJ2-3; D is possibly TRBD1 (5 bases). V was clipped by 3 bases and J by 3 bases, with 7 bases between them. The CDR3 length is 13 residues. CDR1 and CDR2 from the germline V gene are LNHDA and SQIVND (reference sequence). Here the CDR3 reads CASSMAGTDTQYF. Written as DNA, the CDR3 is TGTGCCAGTAGTATGGCAGGGACAGATACGCAGTATTTT. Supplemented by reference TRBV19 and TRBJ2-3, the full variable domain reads DGGITQSPKYLFRKEGQNVTLSCEQNLNHDAMYWYRQDPGQGLRLIYYSQIVNDFQKGDIAEGYSVSREKKESFPLTVTSAQKNPTAFYLCASSMAGTDTQYFGPGTRLTVL.

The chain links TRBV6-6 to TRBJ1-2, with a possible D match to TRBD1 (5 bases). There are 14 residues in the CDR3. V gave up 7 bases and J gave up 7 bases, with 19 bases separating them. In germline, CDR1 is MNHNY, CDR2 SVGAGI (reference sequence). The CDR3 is CASTEQASGPGYTF. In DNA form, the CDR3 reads TGTGCCAGCACTGAACAGGCCTCAGGGCCTGGCTACACCTTC.

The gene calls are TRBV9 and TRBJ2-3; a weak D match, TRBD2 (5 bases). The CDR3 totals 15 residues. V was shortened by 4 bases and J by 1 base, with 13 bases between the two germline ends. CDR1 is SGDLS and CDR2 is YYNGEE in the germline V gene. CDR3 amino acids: CASSSTERRTDTQYF. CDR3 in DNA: TGTGCCAGCAGCTCAACCGAGCGGCGCACAGATACGCAGTATTTT.

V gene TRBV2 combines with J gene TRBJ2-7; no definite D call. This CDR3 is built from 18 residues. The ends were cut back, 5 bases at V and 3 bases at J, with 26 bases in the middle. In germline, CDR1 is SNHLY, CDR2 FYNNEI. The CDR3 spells CASSWAGRTIQPDYEQYF. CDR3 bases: TGTGCCAGCAGTTGGGCCGGGCGGACCATCCAACCTGACTACGAGCAGTACTTC.